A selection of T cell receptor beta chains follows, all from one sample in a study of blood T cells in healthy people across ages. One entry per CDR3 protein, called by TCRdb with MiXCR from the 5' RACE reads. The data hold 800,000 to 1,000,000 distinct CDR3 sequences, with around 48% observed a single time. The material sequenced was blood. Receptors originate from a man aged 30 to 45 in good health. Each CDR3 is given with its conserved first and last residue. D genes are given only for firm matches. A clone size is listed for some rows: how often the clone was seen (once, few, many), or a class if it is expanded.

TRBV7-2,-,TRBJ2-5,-,TGTGCCAGCAGCTTAGCCCGCAGGAAAGAGACCCAGTACTTC,CASSLARRKETQYF
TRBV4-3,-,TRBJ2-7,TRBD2,TGCGCCAGCAGTCCGACTAGCGGGAGTTTCGAGCAGTACTTC,CASSPTSGSFEQYF
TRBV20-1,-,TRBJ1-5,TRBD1,TGCAGTGCTGGAGGGGGCTTTAATCAGCCCCAGCATTTT,CSAGGGFNQPQHF
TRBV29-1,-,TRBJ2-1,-,TGCAGCTCCGACCGGGGCAACAATGAGCAGTTCTTC,CSSDRGNNEQFF
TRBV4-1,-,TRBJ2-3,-,TGCGCCAGCAGCCAAGATGGAAACAGGGGACTCACAGATACGCAGTATTTT,CASSQDGNRGLTDTQYF
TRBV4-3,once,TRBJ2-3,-,TGCGCCAGCAGCCAAGATCCTGCTAGAAACACAGATACGCAGTATTTT,CASSQDPARNTDTQYF
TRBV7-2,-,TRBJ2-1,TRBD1,TGTGCCAGCAGCTTAAAGGCAGGGGGCAATGAGCAGTTCTTC,CASSLKAGGNEQFF
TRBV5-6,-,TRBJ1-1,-,TGTGCCAGCAGCACCGGACAAACCTACGCGGGCGCTGAAGCTTTCTTT,CASSTGQTYAGAEAFF
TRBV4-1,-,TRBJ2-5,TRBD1,TGCGCCAGCAGCCAAGATGGGGACAGGGGGCAAGAGCAGTACTTC,CASSQDGDRGQEQYF
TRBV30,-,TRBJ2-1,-,TGTGCCTGGAGTGTACGGGCGTTTTGCAATGAGCAGTTCTTC,CAWSVRAFCNEQFF
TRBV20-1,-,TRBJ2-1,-,TGCAGTGCTAGAGACAGCTCCTTGGGGAATGAGCAGTTCTTC,CSARDSSLGNEQFF
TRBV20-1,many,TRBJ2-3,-,TGCAGTGCTAGAGGTTTCAGTTCGGCGGATACGCAGTATTTT,CSARGFSSADTQYF
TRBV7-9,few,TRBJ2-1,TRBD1,TGTGCCAGCAGCCCCGGCGGGACAGGGAACTACAATGAGCAGTTCTTC,CASSPGGTGNYNEQFF
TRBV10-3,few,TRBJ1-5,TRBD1,TGTGCCATCAGTGAGGGACAGGGAGGCGATCAGCCCCAGCATTTT,CAISEGQGGDQPQHF
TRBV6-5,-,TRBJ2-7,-,TGTGCCAGCAGCGCGCTCTCAGTGCGCTACGAGCAGTACTTC,CASSALSVRYEQYF
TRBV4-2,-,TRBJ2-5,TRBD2,TGTGCCAGCAGCCAAGATTGGGTGGGACTACTGCCGGAGACCCAGTACTTC,CASSQDWVGLLPETQYF
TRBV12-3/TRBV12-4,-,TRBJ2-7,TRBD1,TGTGCCAGCAGTCCCTGGGACAGGAACTACGAGCAGTACTTC,CASSPWDRNYEQYF
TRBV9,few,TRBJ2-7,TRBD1,TGTGCCAGCAGCGTAGGACCCTCCGACAGGGACGAGCAGTACTTC,CASSVGPSDRDEQYF
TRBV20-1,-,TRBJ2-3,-,TGCAGTGCCGCCGACAGCGGACGGCTCACAGATACGCAGTATTTT,CSAADSGRLTDTQYF
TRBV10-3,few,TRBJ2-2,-,TGTGCCATCAGTGAGTCGACAGGGAACACCGGGGAGCTGTTTTTT,CAISESTGNTGELFF
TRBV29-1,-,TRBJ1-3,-,TGCAGCGCTGTGGGGGGCAGGGGTGAAAACACCATATATTTT,CSAVGGRGENTIYF
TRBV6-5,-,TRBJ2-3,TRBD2,TGTGCCAGCAGTTACGGAACTAGCGGGGGGGCCAGGGATACGCAGTATTTT,CASSYGTSGGARDTQYF
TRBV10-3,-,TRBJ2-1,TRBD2,TGTGCCATCAGTGACCCTAGCGGGGGGTTCAATGAGCAGTTCTTC,CAISDPSGGFNEQFF
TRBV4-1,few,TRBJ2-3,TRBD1,TGCGCCAGCAGCCCCCGGACAGGGGAGAACTCAGATACGCAGTATTTT,CASSPRTGENSDTQYF
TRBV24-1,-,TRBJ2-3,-,TGTGCCACCAGTGGTGACCGGGACACCAACACAGATACGCAGTATTTT,CATSGDRDTNTDTQYF
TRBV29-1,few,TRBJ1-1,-,TGCAGCGTTGTTTACACTCTGAACACTGAAGCTTTCTTT,CSVVYTLNTEAFF
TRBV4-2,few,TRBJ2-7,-,TGTGCCAGCAGCCAAGATAAACAGGTTGGGTACGAGCAGTACTTC,CASSQDKQVGYEQYF
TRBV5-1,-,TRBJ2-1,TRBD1,TGCGCCAGCAGCTTGCCTCGACAGGGATCAGACAATGAGCAGTTCTTC,CASSLPRQGSDNEQFF
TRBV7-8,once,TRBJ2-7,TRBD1,TGTGCCAGCAGCTTAATGGGGGCAGGGGGCCTCTACGAGCAGTACTTC,CASSLMGAGGLYEQYF
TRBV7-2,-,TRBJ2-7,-,TGTGCCAGCAGCACGGACGGATACGAGCAGTACTTC,CASSTDGYEQYF
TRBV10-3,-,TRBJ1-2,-,TGTGCCATCAGTGAGTCGATCAGCTTGGGCCACACCTTC,CAISESISLGHTF
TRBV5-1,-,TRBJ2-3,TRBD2,TGCGCCAGCAGCCCCCGGGAGGGGAGAGTGACTACGCAGTATTTT,CASSPREGRVTTQYF
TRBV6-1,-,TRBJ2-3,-,TGTGCCAGCACGGCCGGACCCTCCACTAGCACAGATACGCAGTATTTT,CASTAGPSTSTDTQYF
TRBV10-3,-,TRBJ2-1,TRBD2,TGTGCCATCAGTGAGCCCGGACTAGCGGGAGGCAATGAGCAGTTCTTC,CAISEPGLAGGNEQFF
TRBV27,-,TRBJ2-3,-,TGTGCCAGCAGTTTACTGGGGGAAACAGATACGCAGTATTTT,CASSLLGETDTQYF
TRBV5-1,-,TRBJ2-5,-,TGCGCCAGCGCAGGGATTCAAGAGACCCAGTACTTC,CASAGIQETQYF
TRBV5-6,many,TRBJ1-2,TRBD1,TGTGCCAGCAGCTCCGGGACAGGGGGCTATGGCTACACCTTC,CASSSGTGGYGYTF
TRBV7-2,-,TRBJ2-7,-,TGTGCCAGCAGCGACGGAACGGGAGCCTACGAGCAGTACTTC,CASSDGTGAYEQYF
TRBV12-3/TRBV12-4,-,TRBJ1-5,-,TGTGCCGGCAGTTTTCGAGGGGAACGGCATTTT,CAGSFRGERHF
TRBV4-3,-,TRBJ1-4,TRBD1,TGCGCCAGCAGTGACCGGGACAGGGACATGGCGGAAAAACTGTTTTTT,CASSDRDRDMAEKLFF
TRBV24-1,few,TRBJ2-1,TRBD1,TGTGCCACCAGTGACCTTGACTCGACAGGGGGCAAAAATGAGCAGTTCTTC,CATSDLDSTGGKNEQFF
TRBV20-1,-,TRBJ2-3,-,TGCAGTGCTATAGAGCCACTAGACACAGATACGCAGTATTTT,CSAIEPLDTDTQYF
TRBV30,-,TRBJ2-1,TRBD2,TGTGCCTGGAGTTGGGGACTAGCGGAACAAGAGCAGTTCTTC,CAWSWGLAEQEQFF
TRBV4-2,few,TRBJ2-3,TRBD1,TGTGCCAGGGGGACAGTTGGGGCCCGCACAGATACGCAGTATTTT,CARGTVGARTDTQYF
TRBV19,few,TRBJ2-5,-,TGTGCCAGTAGTATTTCTGGGACTCAGCAAGAGACCCAGTACTTC,CASSISGTQQETQYF
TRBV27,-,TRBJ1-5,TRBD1,TGTGCCAGCAGTCCACAGGGGGCAAGTCAGCCCCAGCATTTT,CASSPQGASQPQHF
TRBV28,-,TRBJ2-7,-,TGTGCCAGCAGTGACAGGTACCGGGTCTACGAGCAGTACTTC,CASSDRYRVYEQYF
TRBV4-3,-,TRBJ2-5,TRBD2,TGCGCCAGCAGCCAGCAACTAGCGGGAGTTGAGACCCAGTACTTC,CASSQQLAGVETQYF